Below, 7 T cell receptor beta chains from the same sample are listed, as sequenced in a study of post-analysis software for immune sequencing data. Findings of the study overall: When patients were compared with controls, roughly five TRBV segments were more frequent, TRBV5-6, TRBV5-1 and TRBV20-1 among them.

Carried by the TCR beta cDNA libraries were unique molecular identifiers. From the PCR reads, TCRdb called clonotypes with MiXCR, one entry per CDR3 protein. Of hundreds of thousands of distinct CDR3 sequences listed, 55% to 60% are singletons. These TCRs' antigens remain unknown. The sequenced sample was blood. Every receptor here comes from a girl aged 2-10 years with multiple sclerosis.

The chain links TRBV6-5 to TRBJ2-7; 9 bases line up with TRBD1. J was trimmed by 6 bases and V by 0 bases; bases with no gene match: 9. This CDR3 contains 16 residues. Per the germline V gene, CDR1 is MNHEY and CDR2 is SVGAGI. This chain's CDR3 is CASSYSIGQGNGEQYF. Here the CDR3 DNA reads TGTGCCAGCAGTTACTCCATCGGACAGGGGAATGGCGAGCAGTACTTC.

The CDR3 here is CATGGREETQYF. CDR3 bases: TGTGCCACCGGCGGCAGGGAAGAGACCCAGTACTTC. The chain joins TRBV24-1 to TRBJ2-5; the D gene is possibly TRBD1 (5 bases). This CDR3 region has 12 residues. Deletions cut 9 bases from V and 3 bases from J, with 10 bases between. Per germline, CDR1 KGHDR and CDR2 SFDVKD.

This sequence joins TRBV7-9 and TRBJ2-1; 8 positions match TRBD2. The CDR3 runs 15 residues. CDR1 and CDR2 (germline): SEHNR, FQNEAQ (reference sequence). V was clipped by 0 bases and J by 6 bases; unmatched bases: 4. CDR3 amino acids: CASSLAAGAINEQFF. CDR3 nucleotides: TGTGCCAGCAGCTTAGCAGCGGGGGCCATCAATGAGCAGTTCTTC.

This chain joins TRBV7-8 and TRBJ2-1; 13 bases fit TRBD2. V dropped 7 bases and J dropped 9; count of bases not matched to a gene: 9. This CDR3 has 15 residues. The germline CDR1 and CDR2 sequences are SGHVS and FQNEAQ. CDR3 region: CASTGLAGRGGEQFF. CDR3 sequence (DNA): TGTGCCAGCACGGGACTAGCGGGACGGGGCGGTGAGCAGTTCTTC.

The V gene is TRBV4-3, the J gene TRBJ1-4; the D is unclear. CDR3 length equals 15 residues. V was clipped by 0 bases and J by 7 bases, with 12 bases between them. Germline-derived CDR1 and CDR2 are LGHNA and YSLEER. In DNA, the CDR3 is TGCGCCAGCAGCCAAGATTGGCAGATCAGTGAAAAACTGTTTTTT. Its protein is CASSQDWQISEKLFF.

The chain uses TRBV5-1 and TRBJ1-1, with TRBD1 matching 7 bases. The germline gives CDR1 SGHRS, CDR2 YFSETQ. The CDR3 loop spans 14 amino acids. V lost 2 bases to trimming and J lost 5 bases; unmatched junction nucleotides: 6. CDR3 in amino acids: CASSLPGTVTEAFF. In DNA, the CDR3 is TGCGCCAGCAGCTTACCCGGGACAGTGACTGAAGCTTTCTTT.

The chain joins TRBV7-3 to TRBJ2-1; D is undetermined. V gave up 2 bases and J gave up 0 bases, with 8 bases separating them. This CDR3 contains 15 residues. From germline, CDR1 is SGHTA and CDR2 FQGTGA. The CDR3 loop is CASSLHLSSYNEQFF. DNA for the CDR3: TGTGCCAGCAGCTTACATTTGAGCTCCTACAATGAGCAGTTCTTC.